In this sample, the clone carrying this TCR beta chain turned up many times. The antigen remains undetermined. These data originate in a study of Graves' ophthalmopathy and Graves' hyperthyroidism. Study conclusions and caveats: Appearing in blood as well were most expanded thyroid clonotypes above 0.001 frequency.

The CDR3 spans 17 residues. With 3 bases removed from V and 0 bases from J, the gap between germline ends came to 15 bases. Germline V gene sequence: CDR1 LNHDA, CDR2 SQIVND (reference sequence). Beta-chain TCR CDR3 regions were amplified from RNA transcripts. Second-round multiplex PCR followed a first-round RT-PCR using HTBI primers. TCRdb processed the multiplex PCR reads anew with MiXCR; each CDR3 protein has one entry. The data contain 150,000 to 200,000 distinct CDR3 sequences, around two fifths of them singletons. PBMCs were isolated by Ficoll-Paque density gradient centrifugation, using roughly 11 ml of fresh peripheral blood as the starting material.

The sequenced material came from peripheral blood. The TCR was taken from a woman in her forties with Graves' ophthalmopathy. The rearrangement joins TRBV19 to TRBJ1-5; D gene uncertain. The DNA of the CDR3 is TGTGCCAGTAGTATGCGCACCCTTTCTTATAGCAATCAGCCCCAGCATTTT. Its translation: CASSMRTLSYSNQPQHF. Based on the CDR3 plus reference TRBV19 and TRBJ1-5, the full variable domain is DGGITQSPKYLFRKEGQNVTLSCEQNLNHDAMYWYRQDPGQGLRLIYYSQIVNDFQKGDIAEGYSVSREKKESFPLTVTSAQKNPTAFYLCASSMRTLSYSNQPQHFGDGTRLSIL.